Sequencing of this TCR beta chain was carried out in a study of shared clonotypes between healthy human individuals. Germline CDR1 is LNHDA and CDR2 is SQIVND (reference sequence). CDR3 size: 17 residues. J was trimmed by 0 bases and V by 7 bases; bases with no gene match: 9. The assay used deep level. Libraries were prepared by immunoSEQ multiplex PCR; TCRdb keeps only in-frame clonotypes and omits some of them. The sample has millions of clones; 85% to 95% are singletons. The chain recombines TRBV19 with TRBJ2-2, with TRBD1 matching over 9 bases. The source of this sequence is a man younger than 35 in good health. Sequencing was performed on naive CD4+ T cells sorted from blood. Stated subset: CD45RA+ positively selected. CDR3 DNA: TGTGCCAGTAATCGGGACAGGGAGAAATCGAACACCGGGGAGCTGTTTTTT. Amino acids: CASNRDREKSNTGELFF.